The next 23 T cell receptor beta chains were all read from a single sample in a study of blood T cell repertoires in COVID-19. Libraries were prepared by immunoSEQ multiplex PCR; TCRdb keeps only in-frame clonotypes and omits some of them. The data hold fewer than 25,000 clones, with approximately 90% observed a single time. Sequencing was carried out using peripheral blood. All receptors come from a woman older than 75 with active COVID-19.

The CDR3 sequence is CAIQGAGENGYTF. CDR3 sequence (DNA): TGTGCCATTCAGGGGGCAGGTGAGAATGGCTACACCTTC. This sequence joins TRBV10-3 and TRBJ1-2, with TRBD1 matching over 8 bases. The V gene end was trimmed by 9 bases and the J gene end by 6 bases; junction bases not matched to a gene: 9. The CDR3 runs 13 residues. In germline, CDR1 is ENHRY, CDR2 SYGVKD.

The CDR3 nucleotides read TGTGCCAGCTCCCTCGATGGACAGGATCTTGAAAAACTGTTTTTT. It translates to CASSLDGQDLEKLFF. V is TRBV18 and J is TRBJ1-4; TRBD1 aligns across 7 bases. V lost 6 bases, J lost 7 bases, and 11 bases stayed unmatched. CDR3 size: 15 residues. The V gene's germline CDR1 is KGHSH and CDR2 LQKENI.

V and J are TRBV29-1 and TRBJ1-1; possibly TRBD1 for D (6 bases). CDR1 is SQVTM, CDR2 ANQGSEA, per germline. Trimming removed 7 bases from V and 8 bases from J, with 14 bases in between. This CDR3 is built from 11 residues. In nucleotides, the CDR3 is TGCAGCGCCAAAACAGGGTTCGAAGCTTTCTTT. Protein: CSAKTGFEAFF.

The J gene is TRBJ1-1, the V gene TRBV7-3; 8 nucleotides align to TRBD1. Germline loops: CDR1 SGHTA, CDR2 FQGTGA. The CDR3 sequence is 13 residues long. With V trimmed by 5 bases and J by 4 bases, 3 bases remained unmatched. CDR3 sequence: CASSATGGTEAFF. CDR3 bases: TGTGCCAGCAGCGCAACAGGGGGCACTGAAGCTTTCTTT.

The gene calls are TRBV9 and TRBJ1-2; 7 positions agree with TRBD1. The length of the CDR3 is 15 residues. V gave up 0 bases and J gave up 5 bases; unmatched junction bases: 7. The germline CDR1 and CDR2 sequences are SGDLS and YYNGEE. The DNA for the CDR3 is TGTGCCAGCAGCGTAGGGGCGGGACAGAGATATGGCTACACCTTC. Its translation is CASSVGAGQRYGYTF. Complete variable domain (other parts from reference TRBV9 and TRBJ1-2): DSGVTQTPKHLITATGQRVTLRCSPRSGDLSVYWYQQSLDQGLQFLIQYYNGEERAKGNILERFSAQQFPDLHSELNLSSLELGDSALYFCASSVGAGQRYGYTFGSGTRLTVV.

The J gene is TRBJ2-5, the V gene TRBV3-1 (or the pseudogene TRBV3-2); weak D call: TRBD2 (5 bases). The CDR3 is made up of 14 amino acids. Trimming took off 2 bases at V and 2 bases at J, with 9 bases between the two ends. Germline CDR1 reads LGHDT; CDR2 reads YNNKEL (reference sequence). The CDR3 DNA reads TGTGCCAGCAGCCAACCCGGGAAACAAGAGACCCAGTACTTC. Translated, it gives CASSQPGKQETQYF.

The chain joins TRBV6-4 to TRBJ1-1; no definite D call. V lost 6 bases to trimming and J lost 4 bases, with 12 bases between them. The CDR3 runs 13 residues. Per germline, CDR1 MRHNA and CDR2 SNTAGT. The CDR3, as DNA: TGTGCCAGCAGGATCCAGTCTAGCACTGAAGCTTTCTTT. Translated, it gives CASRIQSSTEAFF.

This chain uses TRBV5-4 with TRBJ1-4; D perhaps matches TRBD1 (6 bases). Trimming removed 3 bases from V and 4 bases from J, with 10 bases in between. Germline loops: CDR1 SGHNT, CDR2 YYREEE (reference sequence). The CDR3 length is 14 residues. The chain's CDR3 is CASSSGGLNEKLFF. The CDR3 bases are TGTGCCAGCAGCTCGGGGGGCCTTAATGAAAAACTGTTTTTT.

In its sample, this clone was seen a few times. CDR3 region: CASSFREGEKLFF. The CDR3 bases are TGTGCCAGCAGTTTCAGGGAGGGTGAAAAACTGTTTTTT. The chain joins TRBV12-3 or TRBV12-4 to TRBJ1-4; maybe TRBD1 (5 bases). The CDR3 is made up of 13 amino acids. The V gene lost 3 bases and the J gene lost 7 bases, with 9 bases spanning the gap.

The gene calls are TRBV7-9 and TRBJ1-4; TRBD1 matches 7 bases. This CDR3 has 18 residues. Germline V gene sequence: CDR1 SEHNR, CDR2 FQNEAQ (reference sequence). V shed 0 bases, J shed 8 bases, and the junction held 15 bases outside the gene matches. CDR3 protein: CASSLAEMTGSGKEKLFF. The DNA for the CDR3 is TGTGCCAGCAGCTTAGCGGAGATGACAGGGAGCGGAAAAGAAAAACTGTTTTTT.

This chain connects TRBV5-4 to TRBJ2-2; D is possibly TRBD1 (6 bases). Trimming pared 2 bases from V and 4 bases from J, leaving 18 bases between. From germline, CDR1 is SGHNT and CDR2 YYREEE (reference sequence). CDR3 size: 17 residues. Written as DNA, the CDR3 is TGTGCCAGCAGCTTAAGGCAGGGGCGCACGGGCACCGGGGAGCTGTTTTTT. The encoded protein is CASSLRQGRTGTGELFF.

The CDR3 sequence is CASSFGDSFGDTIYF. CDR3 DNA: TGTGCCAGCAGCTTTGGGGACAGTTTCGGGGACACCATATATTTT. The gene calls are TRBV5-8 and TRBJ1-3, with TRBD1 matching 7 bases. Trimming took 2 bases from V and 8 from J; bases not matched to a gene: 10. CDR1 and CDR2 from the germline V gene are SGHTS and YDEGEE. The CDR3 extends over 15 amino acids.

This clone was observed once. The chain couples TRBV7-6 to TRBJ2-5; 12 bases are a match to TRBD2. Germline V gives CDR1 SGHVS, CDR2 FNYEAQ. V lost 1 base, J lost 7 bases, and 7 bases stayed unmatched. The CDR3 totals 16 residues. The CDR3 coding sequence is TGTGCCAGCAGCTTAGGTCGGACTAGCGGGGCGGGGACCCAGTACTTC. It translates to CASSLGRTSGAGTQYF.

The chain couples TRBV9 to TRBJ2-2; 9 bases fit TRBD1. The CDR3 contains 17 residues. Trimming at V came to 4 bases and at J to 4 bases, leaving 11 bases not matched to a gene. CDR1 and CDR2 from the germline V gene are SGDLS and YYNGEE. The CDR3 spells CASSPSGTGTGTGELFF. In DNA form, the CDR3 reads TGTGCCAGCAGCCCGAGTGGGACAGGGACGGGCACCGGGGAGCTGTTTTTT. Supplemented by reference TRBV9 and TRBJ2-2, the full variable domain reads DSGVTQTPKHLITATGQRVTLRCSPRSGDLSVYWYQQSLDQGLQFLIQYYNGEERAKGNILERFSAQQFPDLHSELNLSSLELGDSALYFCASSPSGTGTGTGELFFGEGSRLTVL.

The chain's CDR3 is CASSLEGTGREQYF. CDR3 nucleotides: TGTGCCAGCAGTTTAGAGGGGACAGGGCGCGAGCAGTACTTC. The chain uses TRBV27 and TRBJ2-7; 9 bases are shared with TRBD1. V shed 2 bases and J 6 bases; nucleotides not matched to a gene: 5. From germline, CDR1 is MNHEY and CDR2 SMNVEV (reference sequence). CDR3 length: 14 amino acids.

The CDR3 nucleotides are TGTGCCAGCAGTTACTGGGGGCGCCAAACTGAAGCTTTCTTT. Its translation: CASSYWGRQTEAFF. The genes are TRBV6-5 and TRBJ1-1, with a weak D call TRBD1 (6 bases). The CDR3 contains 14 residues. The V gene's germline CDR1 is MNHEY and CDR2 SVGAGI. With 1 base removed from V and 5 bases from J, the gap between germline ends came to 11 bases.

J is TRBJ1-3 and V is TRBV5-1; a possible D gene is TRBD1 (5 bases). The V gene lost 4 bases and the J gene lost 2 bases, with 10 bases spanning the gap. The germline V gene encodes CDR1 SGHRS and CDR2 YFSETQ. The CDR3 contains 14 residues. CDR3 sequence: CASSVGEPGNTIYF. The CDR3 DNA is TGCGCCAGCAGCGTAGGGGAACCTGGAAACACCATATATTTT.

The chain is built from TRBV30 and TRBJ1-4; 8 bases fit TRBD1. There are 14 residues in the CDR3. Germline V gene lookup returns CDR1 GTSNPN and CDR2 SVGIG (reference sequence). V gave up 0 bases and J gave up 7 bases; unmatched junction bases: 4. The CDR3 nucleotides read TGTGCCTGGAGTGTTGGACAGGGTGTTGAAAAACTGTTTTTT. Translated: CAWSVGQGVEKLFF.

The chain links TRBV29-1 to TRBJ1-1, with D hard to call. The germline gives CDR1 SQVTM, CDR2 ANQGSEA. Between the trimmed V and J ends, which lost 5 bases and 0 bases, there was a span of 13 bases. The CDR3 is 14 amino acids. The CDR3 here is CSVTTVAMNTEAFF. The CDR3 bases are TGCAGCGTTACCACAGTGGCCATGAACACTGAAGCTTTCTTT.

V usage is TRBV18 and J usage is TRBJ1-5; D is undetermined. Per germline, CDR1 KGHSH and CDR2 LQKENI. The CDR3 contains 16 residues. The V end lost 1 base, the J end lost 0 bases, and 10 bases lay between the germline ends. The CDR3 nucleotides are TGTGCCAGCTCACCACGGAGCCTTCCTAGCAATCAGCCCCAGCATTTT. Translating gives CASSPRSLPSNQPQHF.

V is TRBV5-8 and J is TRBJ2-7; D might be TRBD2 (5 bases). The germline V gene has CDR1 SGHTS and CDR2 YDEGEE. CDR3 length: 14 amino acids. V lost 1 base to trimming and J lost 1 base, with 9 bases between them. The CDR3 region is CASSLYPGSYEQYF. The CDR3 nucleotides are TGTGCCAGCAGCTTGTATCCGGGATCCTACGAGCAGTACTTC.

The chain uses TRBV7-2 and TRBJ2-7; 9 nucleotides match TRBD1. The CDR3 is made up of 14 amino acids. V was clipped by 3 bases and J by 2 bases; unmatched bases: 2. Germline CDR1 SGHTA, CDR2 FQGNSA. CDR3 nucleotides: TGTGCCAGCAGCTTGGACAGGGGTGCCTACGAGCAGTACTTC. Encoded protein: CASSLDRGAYEQYF.

The chain combines TRBV11-2 with TRBJ1-3, with D hard to call. Trimming took off 3 bases at V and 4 bases at J, with 4 bases between the two ends. Germline V lookup: CDR1 SGHAT, CDR2 FQNNGV. There are 12 residues in the CDR3. The CDR3 DNA sequence: TGTGCCAGCAGCTTCTACGGAAACACCATATATTTT. Protein product: CASSFYGNTIYF. Variable domain in full (rest from reference TRBV11-2 and TRBJ1-3): EAGVAQSPRYKIIEKRQSVAFWCNPISGHATLYWYQQILGQGPKLLIQFQNNGVVDDSQLPKDRFSAERLKGVDSTLKIQPAKLEDSAVYLCASSFYGNTIYFGEGSWLTVV.